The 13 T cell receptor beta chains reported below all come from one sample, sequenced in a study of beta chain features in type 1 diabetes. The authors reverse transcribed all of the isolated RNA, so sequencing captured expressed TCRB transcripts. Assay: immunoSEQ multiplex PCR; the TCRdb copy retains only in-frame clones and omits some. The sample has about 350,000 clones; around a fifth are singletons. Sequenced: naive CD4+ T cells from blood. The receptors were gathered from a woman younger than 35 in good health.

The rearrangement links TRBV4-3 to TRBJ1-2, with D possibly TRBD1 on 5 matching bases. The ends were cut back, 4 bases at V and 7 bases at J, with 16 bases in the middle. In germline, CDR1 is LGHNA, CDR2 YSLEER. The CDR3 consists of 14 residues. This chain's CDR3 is CASSLSGQGSGYTF. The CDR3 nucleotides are TGCGCCAGCAGCCTCTCCGGCCAGGGTAGTGGCTACACCTTC.

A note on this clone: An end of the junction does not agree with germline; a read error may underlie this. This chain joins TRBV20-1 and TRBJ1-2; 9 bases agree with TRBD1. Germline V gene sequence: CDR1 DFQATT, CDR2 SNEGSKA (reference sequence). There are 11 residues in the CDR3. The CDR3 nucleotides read TGCAGTGCTAGAGTTGGACAGGGGATGTGCTTC. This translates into CSARVGQGMCF.

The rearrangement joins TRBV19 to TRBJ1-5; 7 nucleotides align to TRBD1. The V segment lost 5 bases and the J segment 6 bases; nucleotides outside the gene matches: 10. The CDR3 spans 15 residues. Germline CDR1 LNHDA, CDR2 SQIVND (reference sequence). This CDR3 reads CASSAATGIGQPQHF. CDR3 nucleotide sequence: TGTGCCAGTAGTGCCGCGACAGGGATCGGTCAGCCCCAGCATTTT.

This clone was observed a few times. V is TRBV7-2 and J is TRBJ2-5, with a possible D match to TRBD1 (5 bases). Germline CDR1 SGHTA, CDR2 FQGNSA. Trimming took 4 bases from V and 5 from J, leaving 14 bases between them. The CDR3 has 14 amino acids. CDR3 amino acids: CASSSARGSETQYF. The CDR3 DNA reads TGTGCCAGCAGCTCAGCAAGGGGAAGCGAGACCCAGTACTTC.

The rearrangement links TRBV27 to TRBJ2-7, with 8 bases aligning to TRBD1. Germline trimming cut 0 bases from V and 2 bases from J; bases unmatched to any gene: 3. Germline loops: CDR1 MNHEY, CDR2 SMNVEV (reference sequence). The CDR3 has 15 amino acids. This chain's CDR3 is CASSLSPGGPYEQYF. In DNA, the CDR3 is TGTGCCAGCAGTTTATCGCCAGGGGGCCCCTACGAGCAGTACTTC.

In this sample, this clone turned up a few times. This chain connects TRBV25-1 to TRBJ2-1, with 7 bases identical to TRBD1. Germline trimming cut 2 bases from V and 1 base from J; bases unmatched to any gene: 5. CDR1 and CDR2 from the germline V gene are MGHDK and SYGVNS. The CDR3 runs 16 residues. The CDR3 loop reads CASSETMTGSYNEQFF. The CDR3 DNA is TGTGCCAGCAGTGAAACGATGACAGGGTCCTACAATGAGCAGTTCTTC.

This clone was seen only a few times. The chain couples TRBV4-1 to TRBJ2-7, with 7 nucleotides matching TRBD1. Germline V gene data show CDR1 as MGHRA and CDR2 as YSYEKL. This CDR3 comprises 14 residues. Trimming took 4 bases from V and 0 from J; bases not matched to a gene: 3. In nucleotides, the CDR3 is TGCGCCAGCAGCCCCCGGGACAGCTCCTACGAGCAGTACTTC. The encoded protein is CASSPRDSSYEQYF.

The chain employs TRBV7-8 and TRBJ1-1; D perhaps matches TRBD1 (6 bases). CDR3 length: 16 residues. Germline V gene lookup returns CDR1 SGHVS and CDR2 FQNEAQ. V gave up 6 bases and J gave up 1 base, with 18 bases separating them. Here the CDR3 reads CASRPLRGSGNTEAFF. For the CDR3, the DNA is TGTGCCAGCAGGCCACTCAGGGGTTCTGGGAACACTGAAGCTTTCTTT.

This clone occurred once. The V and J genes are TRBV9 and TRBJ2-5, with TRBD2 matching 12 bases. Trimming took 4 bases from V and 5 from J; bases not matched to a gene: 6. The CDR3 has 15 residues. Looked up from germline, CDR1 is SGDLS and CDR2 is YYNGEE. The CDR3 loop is CASSSQTSGGETQYF. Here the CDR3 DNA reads TGTGCCAGCAGCTCTCAGACTAGCGGGGGTGAGACCCAGTACTTC.

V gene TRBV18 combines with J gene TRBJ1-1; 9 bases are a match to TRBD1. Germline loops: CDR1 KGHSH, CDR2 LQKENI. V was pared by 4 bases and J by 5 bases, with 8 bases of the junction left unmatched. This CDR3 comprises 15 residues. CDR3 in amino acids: CASSLQGTGQTEAFF. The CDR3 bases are TGTGCCAGCTCACTACAGGGGACAGGGCAAACTGAAGCTTTCTTT. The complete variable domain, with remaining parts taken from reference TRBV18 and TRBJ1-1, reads NAGVMQNPRHLVRRRGQEARLRCSPMKGHSHVYWYRQLPEEGLKFMVYLQKENIIDESGMPKERFSAEFPKEGPSILRIQQVVRGDSAAYFCASSLQGTGQTEAFFGQGTRLTVV.

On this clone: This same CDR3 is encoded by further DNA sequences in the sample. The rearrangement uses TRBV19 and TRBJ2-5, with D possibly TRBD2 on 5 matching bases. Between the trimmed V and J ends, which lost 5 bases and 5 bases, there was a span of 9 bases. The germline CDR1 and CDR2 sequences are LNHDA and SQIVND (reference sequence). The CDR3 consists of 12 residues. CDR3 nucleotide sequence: TGTGCCAGTAGTTCGCCGGGGGAGACCCAGTACTTC. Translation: CASSSPGETQYF.

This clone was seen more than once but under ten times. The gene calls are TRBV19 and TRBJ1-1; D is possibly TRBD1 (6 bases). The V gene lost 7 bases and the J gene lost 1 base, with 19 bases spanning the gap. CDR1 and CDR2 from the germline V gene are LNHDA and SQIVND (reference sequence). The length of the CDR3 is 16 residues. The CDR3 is CASTGAGGVPNTEAFF. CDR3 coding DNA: TGTGCCAGTACAGGGGCTGGGGGAGTACCGAACACTGAAGCTTTCTTT.

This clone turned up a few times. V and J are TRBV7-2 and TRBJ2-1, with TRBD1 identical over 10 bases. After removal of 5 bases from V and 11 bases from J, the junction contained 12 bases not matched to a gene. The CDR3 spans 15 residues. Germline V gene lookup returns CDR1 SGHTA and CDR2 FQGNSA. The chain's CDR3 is CASSRRGQGETKQFF. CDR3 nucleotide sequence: TGTGCCAGCAGCCGACGCGGACAGGGGGAAACGAAGCAGTTCTTC.